This TCR beta chain was identified during a study of blood T cell repertoires in COVID-19. In the study overall: COVID-19 samples from acute and convalescent phases originated in the United States, Italy and Spain. Sample material is recorded as cDNA or gDNA derived from T cells, B-cell-depleted T cells, or PBMCs.

Original processing methods: By means of reference gene primer amplification, nucleated cell counts were estimated. Generated by immunoSEQ multiplex PCR, the TCRdb table keeps only in-frame clones and is missing some. V and J calls plus clone size are reproduced from that table; the DNA served to infer D and trimming. The top ten hold roughly 8.7% of the sample, which has tens of thousands of clones, 75% to 80% seen once. The V gene's germline CDR1 is LGHDT and CDR2 YNNKEL (reference sequence). The CDR3 has 12 residues. Trimming left V 2 bases short and J 3 bases short, with 3 bases between. The chain carries TRBV3-1 (or the pseudogene TRBV3-2) and TRBJ2-3; no firm D call. The source material was peripheral blood. This TCR was recovered from a man aged 70 or older with active or convalescent COVID-19. This CDR3 is CASSQSTDTQYF. The CDR3 region has the DNA TGTGCCAGCAGCCAATCGACAGATACGCAGTATTTT.